What follows are 19 T cell receptor beta chains derived from one specimen sequenced in a study of cytomegalovirus exposure and HLA in healthy donors. PCR employed 60 Vbeta and 13 Jbeta primers. The protocol was immunoSEQ multiplex PCR, while the TCRdb copy is restricted to in-frame clones and leaves out a portion. Of 250,000 to 350,000 clones listed, 75% to 90% were seen once; the top ten hold 3.5% to 4.5%. Sequencing was carried out using PBMCs. These receptors all come from a man aged 35 to 55 in good health and CMV-seropositive.

The chain combines TRBV19 with TRBJ2-7; 9 positions agree with TRBD1. The CDR3 loop spans 15 amino acids. J was trimmed by 2 bases and V by 6 bases; bases with no gene match: 8. Germline-derived CDR1 and CDR2 are LNHDA and SQIVND (reference sequence). The DNA for the CDR3 is TGTGCCAGTAGCTATACGAGGGACAGGGCCTACGAGCAGTACTTC. The encoded protein is CASSYTRDRAYEQYF.

The rearrangement uses TRBV5-4 and TRBJ2-1; TRBD2 matches 13 bases. Germline V gene sequence: CDR1 SGHNT, CDR2 YYREEE (reference sequence). The CDR3 sequence is 17 residues long. V was pared by 4 bases and J by 6 bases, with 10 bases of the junction left unmatched. The CDR3 nucleotides read TGTGCCAGCAGCCCAACCCGACTAGCGGGAGGAGGCAATGAGCAGTTCTTC. Amino acid sequence: CASSPTRLAGGGNEQFF.

The chain is built from TRBV19 and TRBJ2-7, with TRBD1 matching over 9 bases. CDR3 length: 17 amino acids. Germline CDR1 and CDR2: LNHDA and SQIVND (reference sequence). Trimming cost V 3 bases and J 2 bases; bases outside gene matches: 11. The chain's CDR3 is CASSMVKGQGPAYEQYF. CDR3 coding DNA: TGTGCCAGTAGTATGGTCAAAGGACAGGGGCCGGCCTACGAGCAGTACTTC.

This sequence joins TRBV28 and TRBJ2-7, with TRBD1 matching 9 bases. The CDR3 consists of 16 residues. Germline CDR1 reads MDHEN; CDR2 reads SYDVKM. Unmatched junction bases numbered 15, after V lost 6 bases and J lost 6 bases. The CDR3 here is CASSLMNRGPASEQYF. CDR3 nucleotides: TGTGCCAGCAGCCTAATGAACAGGGGGCCCGCCTCCGAGCAGTACTTC.

This chain joins TRBV28 and TRBJ2-1; TRBD2 might be the D (5 bases). The V and J ends lost 4 bases and 5 bases respectively, with 15 bases between them. Germline V gives CDR1 MDHEN, CDR2 SYDVKM. The CDR3 sequence is 15 residues long. CDR3 sequence reads: CASSYRRTFHNEQFF. CDR3 bases: TGTGCCAGCAGTTATCGGAGGACCTTCCACAATGAGCAGTTCTTC.

This chain links TRBV5-1 with TRBJ2-1, with 7 bases fitting TRBD2. This CDR3 contains 16 residues. Germline V gene lookup returns CDR1 SGHRS and CDR2 YFSETQ. Unmatched junction bases numbered 12, after V lost 1 base and J lost 8 bases. This chain's CDR3 is CASSLRAGASLDEQFF. The CDR3, as DNA: TGCGCCAGCAGCTTGCGGGCGGGAGCGTCCCTCGATGAGCAGTTCTTC.

The chain joins TRBV6-6 to TRBJ1-1; 7 positions match TRBD1. The J segment lost 6 bases and the V segment lost 5 bases, leaving 9 bases of the junction unmatched. The germline gives CDR1 MNHNY, CDR2 SVGAGI (reference sequence). The CDR3 loop spans 14 amino acids. The CDR3 loop reads CASSDPGQWAEAFF. The CDR3 DNA reads TGTGCCAGCAGTGACCCGGGACAGTGGGCTGAAGCTTTCTTT.

CDR3 residues: CASSLRVGGGRAPEQYF. Written as DNA, the CDR3 is TGTGCCAGCAGCTTAAGGGTCGGGGGCGGGAGGGCCCCCGAGCAGTACTTC. The chain links TRBV13 to TRBJ2-7; 9 positions match TRBD2. Germline V gene lookup returns CDR1 PRHDT and CDR2 FYEKMQ (reference sequence). The CDR3 has 17 amino acids. J lost 6 bases, V lost 2 bases, and 14 bases had no gene match.

The chain joins TRBV4-1 to TRBJ2-7; unclear D gene. Deletions cut 3 bases from V and 2 bases from J, with 8 bases between. This CDR3 is 13 amino acids long. CDR1 and CDR2 (germline): MGHRA, YSYEKL. Here the CDR3 reads CASSQPVPYEQYF. CDR3 nucleotides: TGCGCCAGCAGCCAGCCGGTCCCCTACGAGCAGTACTTC.

J is TRBJ1-1 and V is TRBV6-6, with no clear D. The V end was cut by 7 bases, the J end by 7 bases, with 19 bases between. CDR1 and CDR2 from the germline V gene are MNHNY and SVGAGI (reference sequence). The CDR3 sequence is 14 residues long. CDR3 residues: CASKRAGMSGEAFF. CDR3 nucleotides: TGTGCCAGCAAACGGGCGGGTATGTCGGGTGAAGCTTTCTTT.

This clone was observed a single time. This sequence joins TRBV4-3 and TRBJ2-1, with TRBD1 identical over 7 bases. The CDR3 extends over 15 amino acids. J was trimmed by 4 bases and V by 0 bases; bases with no gene match: 3. Germline V gives CDR1 LGHNA, CDR2 YSLEER. CDR3 coding DNA: TGCGCCAGCAGCCAAGATAGGGGGCCATACAATGAGCAGTTCTTC. This codes for CASSQDRGPYNEQFF.

The chain combines TRBV10-3 with TRBJ1-2, with 11 positions matching TRBD1. Losses at the gene ends were 6 bases for V and 7 bases for J; bases not matched to a gene: 10. Germline-derived CDR1 and CDR2 are ENHRY and SYGVKD. This CDR3 spans 15 amino acids. The CDR3 protein is CAIRGPGQGGFGYTF. The DNA for the CDR3 is TGTGCCATCAGAGGGCCGGGACAGGGGGGATTTGGCTACACCTTC.

V is TRBV7-9 and J is TRBJ2-7; D is undetermined. The germline V gene encodes CDR1 SEHNR and CDR2 FQNEAQ (reference sequence). Trimming took 5 bases from V and 4 from J, leaving 18 bases between them. This CDR3 contains 15 residues. The DNA for the CDR3 is TGTGCCAGCAGCCCCCACGGGTATCAAGTTTACGAGCAGTACTTC. Translation: CASSPHGYQVYEQYF.

V usage is TRBV10-2 and J usage is TRBJ2-1, with 12 bases lining up with TRBD2. V trimming: 9 bases; J trimming: 4 bases; junction bases outside the gene matches: 7. This CDR3 is 15 amino acids long. CDR1 and CDR2 (germline): WSHSY, SAAADI. CDR3 amino acids: CASSGLAGKYNEQFF. CDR3 sequence (DNA): TGCGCCAGTTCCGGACTAGCGGGGAAATACAATGAGCAGTTCTTC.

V is TRBV7-3 and J is TRBJ2-1; a weak D match, TRBD1 (7 bases). The germline V gene has CDR1 SGHTA and CDR2 FQGTGA. This CDR3 is built from 15 residues. The V gene lost 3 bases and the J gene lost 3 bases, with 12 bases spanning the gap. CDR3 loop: CASSFQGGNYNEQFF. The CDR3 DNA reads TGTGCCAGCAGCTTTCAGGGGGGCAACTACAATGAGCAGTTCTTC.

CDR3 region: CAWMGGLNTEAFF. The CDR3 nucleotides are TGTGCCTGGATGGGGGGACTGAACACTGAAGCTTTCTTT. The V gene is TRBV30, the J gene TRBJ1-1; D is possibly TRBD1 (5 bases). This CDR3 is built from 13 residues. Germline CDR1 reads GTSNPN; CDR2 reads SVGIG (reference sequence). The germline V and J ends were trimmed by 4 bases and 0 bases, with 9 bases remaining between them.

The genes are TRBV27 and TRBJ1-1; D might be TRBD1 (5 bases). The CDR3 length is 15 residues. V dropped 2 bases and J dropped 4 bases, with 14 bases sitting between them. CDR1 is MNHEY, CDR2 SMNVEV, per germline (reference sequence). CDR3 DNA sequence: TGTGCCAGCAGTTTAAGGCAGGGTGGTGCCACTGAAGCTTTCTTT. It translates to CASSLRQGGATEAFF.

This clone was detected only once. The chain joins TRBV6-1 to TRBJ1-5, with D possibly being TRBD1 (6 bases). CDR3 size: 17 residues. Trimming pared 3 bases from V and 0 bases from J, leaving 15 bases between. Germline CDR1 MNHNS, CDR2 SASEGT. CDR3 in amino acids: CASSDHPRGVSNQPQHF. The DNA for the CDR3 is TGTGCCAGCAGTGATCATCCCAGGGGTGTTAGCAATCAGCCCCAGCATTTT.

Here the CDR3 DNA reads TGTGCCAGCAGTCCCCGGGCGGAGGAAGGCTATGGCTACACCTTC. It codes for CASSPRAEEGYGYTF. The J gene is TRBJ1-2, the V gene TRBV28; D gene ambiguous. The CDR3 has 15 residues. V lost 5 bases to trimming and J lost 4 bases, with 17 bases between them. Germline loops: CDR1 MDHEN, CDR2 SYDVKM.